These 9 T cell receptor beta chains were all obtained from the same sample, sequenced in a study of early T cells in non-severe SARS-CoV-2 infection. MiXCR was run by TCRdb on the 5' RACE reads, yielding one entry per CDR3 protein. Of approximately 65,000 distinct CDR3 sequences in the sample, 9% to 15% were seen once. The sequenced sample consisted of whole blood. These receptor sequences come from an adult who was a healthcare worker with PCR-confirmed SARS-CoV-2 infection or an uninfected control (not recorded which).

This clonotype has only a few counts. The J gene is TRBJ2-7, the V gene TRBV27; TRBD1 matches 8 bases. In germline, CDR1 is MNHEY, CDR2 SMNVEV (reference sequence). Trimming took 6 bases from V and 5 from J; bases not matched to a gene: 9. The CDR3 contains 14 residues. CDR3 amino acids: CASRAQGVRDEQYF. CDR3 sequence (DNA): TGTGCCAGCAGGGCACAGGGGGTCAGGGACGAGCAGTACTTC.

The J gene is TRBJ2-2, the V gene TRBV5-4; 7 nucleotides match TRBD2. The CDR3 loop spans 18 amino acids. Losses at the gene ends were 3 bases for V and 3 bases for J; bases not matched to a gene: 14. Germline V gene data show CDR1 as SGHNT and CDR2 as YYREEE (reference sequence). CDR3: CASSSPVGGGSYTGELFF. The CDR3, as DNA: TGTGCCAGCAGCTCCCCAGTAGGCGGGGGTTCGTACACCGGGGAGCTGTTTTTT.

This clonotype was counted only a few times. This chain links TRBV7-2 with TRBJ2-5; 8 nucleotides align to TRBD1. The CDR3 sequence is 14 residues long. Germline CDR1 is SGHTA and CDR2 is FQGNSA. The junction had 7 bases not matched to a gene; V was cut back by 5 bases and J by 5 bases. The CDR3 loop is CASSPQGAGETQYF. In DNA, the CDR3 is TGTGCCAGCAGCCCGCAGGGGGCGGGTGAGACCCAGTACTTC.

This clonotype was found many times. V and J are TRBV29-1 and TRBJ2-3; D not resolved. The CDR3 has 13 residues. Germline V lookup: CDR1 SQVTM, CDR2 ANQGSEA. The V end was cut by 7 bases, the J end by 0 bases, with 11 bases between. The CDR3 spells CSGAAISTDTQYF. The CDR3 DNA reads as TGCAGCGGTGCGGCGATCAGCACAGATACGCAGTATTTT.

This clonotype was observed a few times. This sequence joins TRBV7-2 and TRBJ2-2; D gene ambiguous. Germline V CDR1 and CDR2: SGHTA, FQGNSA. V shed 8 bases and J shed 4 bases, with 8 bases lying between them. CDR3 length equals 12 residues. CDR3 nucleotides: TGTGCCAGCGGAGACTTCACCGGGGAGCTGTTTTTT. This encodes CASGDFTGELFF. The variable domain in full, with the rest retrieved from reference TRBV7-2 and TRBJ2-2, is GAGVSQSPSNKVTEKGKDVELRCDPISGHTALYWYRQSLGQGLEFLIYFQGNSAPDKSGLPSDRFSAERTGGSVSTLTIQRTQQEDSAVYLCASGDFTGELFFGEGSRLTVL.

This clonotype was counted between two and nine times. CDR3 in DNA: TGTGCCTGGAGTGTACGTATTGGCCGCTACACCTTC. As protein: CAWSVRIGRYTF. The chain has TRBV30 and TRBJ1-2; D gene unclear. This CDR3 contains 12 residues. The germline V and J ends were trimmed by 0 bases and 9 bases, with 11 bases remaining between them. Germline V CDR1 and CDR2: GTSNPN, SVGIG (reference sequence).

The chain is built from TRBV18 and TRBJ2-5; TRBD1 agrees at 7 bases. CDR3 length equals 15 residues. Germline loops: CDR1 KGHSH, CDR2 LQKENI. V lost 1 base to trimming and J lost 3 bases; unmatched junction nucleotides: 5. In DNA, the CDR3 is TGTGCCAGCTCACCACGGACAGGAGTAGAAGAGACCCAGTACTTC. Translating gives CASSPRTGVEETQYF. Full variable domain (missing parts from reference TRBV18 and TRBJ2-5): NAGVMQNPRHLVRRRGQEARLRCSPMKGHSHVYWYRQLPEEGLKFMVYLQKENIIDESGMPKERFSAEFPKEGPSILRIQQVVRGDSAAYFCASSPRTGVEETQYFGPGTRLLVL.

The rearrangement uses TRBV14 and TRBJ1-2; D is uncertain. The V and J ends lost 0 bases and 8 bases respectively, with 13 bases between them. There are 14 residues in the CDR3. CDR1 is SGHDN, CDR2 FVKESK, per germline. The CDR3 sequence: CASSQDSVVGGYTF. DNA of the CDR3: TGTGCCAGCAGCCAAGACAGTGTCGTCGGCGGCTACACCTTC.

The sample holds a few counts of this clonotype. The gene calls are TRBV5-1 and TRBJ2-3, with D possibly TRBD1 on 7 matching bases. The CDR3 covers 16 residues. Trimming removed 10 bases from V and 0 bases from J, with 21 bases in between. Germline V gives CDR1 SGHRS, CDR2 YFSETQ. CDR3 DNA: TGCGCCGGCAAAGTCCCAGGGGGAGGTAGCACAGATACGCAGTATTTT. Encoded protein: CAGKVPGGGSTDTQYF.